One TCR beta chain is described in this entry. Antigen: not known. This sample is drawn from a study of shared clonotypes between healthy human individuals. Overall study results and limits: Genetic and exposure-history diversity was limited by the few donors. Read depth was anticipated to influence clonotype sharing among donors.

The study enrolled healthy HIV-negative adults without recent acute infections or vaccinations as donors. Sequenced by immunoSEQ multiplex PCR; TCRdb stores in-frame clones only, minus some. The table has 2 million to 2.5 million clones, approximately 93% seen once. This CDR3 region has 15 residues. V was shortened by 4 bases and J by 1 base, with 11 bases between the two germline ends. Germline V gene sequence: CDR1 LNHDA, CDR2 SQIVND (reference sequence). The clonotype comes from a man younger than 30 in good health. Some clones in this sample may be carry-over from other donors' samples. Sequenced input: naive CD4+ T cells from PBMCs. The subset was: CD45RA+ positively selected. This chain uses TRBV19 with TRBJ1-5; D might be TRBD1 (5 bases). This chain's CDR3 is CASSSVEGSNQPQHF. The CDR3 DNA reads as TGTGCCAGTAGTAGCGTGGAGGGGAGCAATCAGCCCCAGCATTTT.